The next 10 T cell receptor beta chains were all read from a single sample in a study of radiotherapy plus CTLA-4 blockade in lung cancer. Produced via immunoSEQ multiplex PCR; TCRdb's table is partial and in-frame only. This sample has tens of thousands of clones; more than 75% occur once, and the top ten carry approximately 2.2%. Source: peripheral blood, taken from a patient treated with radiotherapy plus ipilimumab. All receptors derive from a human donor with non-small cell lung cancer who had a partial response to radiotherapy plus ipilimumab.

The gene calls are TRBV6-6 and TRBJ1-2; 12 bases match TRBD1. In germline, CDR1 is MNHNY, CDR2 SVGAGI (reference sequence). There are 15 residues in the CDR3. J lost 8 bases, V lost 4 bases, and 8 bases had no gene match. CDR3: CASSWDRDRGRGYTF. CDR3 DNA: TGTGCCAGCAGTTGGGACCGGGACAGGGGGCGAGGCTACACCTTC.

The V gene is TRBV6-6, the J gene TRBJ1-1; 7 positions agree with TRBD1. In germline, CDR1 is MNHNY, CDR2 SVGAGI (reference sequence). Trimming cost V 5 bases and J 3 bases; bases outside gene matches: 6. The CDR3 has 14 residues. The CDR3 here is CASSRLGTDTEAFF. For the CDR3, the DNA is TGTGCCAGCAGTCGTCTTGGGACAGACACTGAAGCTTTCTTT.

This chain links TRBV7-9 with TRBJ2-3; TRBD1 aligns across 8 bases. The J segment lost 4 bases and the V segment lost 5 bases, leaving 14 bases of the junction unmatched. The CDR3 sequence is 17 residues long. Germline CDR1 is SEHNR and CDR2 is FQNEAQ (reference sequence). CDR3 protein: CASSPWERTGIPDTQYF. Here the CDR3 DNA reads TGTGCCAGCAGCCCATGGGAGCGGACAGGGATCCCAGATACGCAGTATTTT.

The count of this clone is one. The chain links TRBV9 to TRBJ2-5; D gene ambiguous. Germline V lookup: CDR1 SGDLS, CDR2 YYNGEE. This CDR3 region has 15 residues. V lost 0 bases, J lost 2 bases, and 11 bases lay in between. The DNA of the CDR3 is TGTGCCAGCAGCGTAGGAGCCTCAAATCAAGAGACCCAGTACTTC. Translation gives CASSVGASNQETQYF.

The chain uses TRBV28 and TRBJ1-2, with D maybe TRBD1 (6 bases). Germline V gives CDR1 MDHEN, CDR2 SYDVKM. Trimming removed 8 bases at V and 3 bases at J, with 10 bases between. There are 12 residues in the CDR3. The CDR3 is CASFAGDYGYTF. For the CDR3, the DNA is TGTGCCAGCTTTGCAGGGGACTATGGCTACACCTTC.

V is TRBV5-1 and J is TRBJ1-1; 8 nucleotides match TRBD1. J lost 5 bases, V lost 3 bases, and 6 bases had no gene match. Germline V CDR1 and CDR2: SGHRS, YFSETQ. This CDR3 comprises 14 residues. The CDR3 loop reads CASSSGGAETEAFF. The CDR3 DNA is TGCGCCAGCAGCTCAGGGGGCGCGGAGACTGAAGCTTTCTTT.

This chain connects TRBV10-1 to TRBJ2-1; 12 positions agree with TRBD2. With 6 bases clipped from V and 0 bases from J, the junction kept 9 bases outside the gene matches. The CDR3 extends over 18 amino acids. Germline V gives CDR1 WNHNN, CDR2 SYGVQD (reference sequence). CDR3 region: CASSPAGLAGSSYNEQFF. The CDR3 DNA follows: TGCGCCAGCAGCCCCGCGGGACTAGCGGGCAGCTCCTACAATGAGCAGTTCTTC.

This clone was picked up a small number of times. V and J are TRBV10-3 and TRBJ2-1; 9 bases map to TRBD2. Germline V lookup: CDR1 ENHRY, CDR2 SYGVKD. The CDR3 contains 17 residues. The V gene end was trimmed by 3 bases and the J gene end by 8 bases; junction bases not matched to a gene: 14. For the CDR3, the DNA is TGTGCCATCAGTGATGCGGGAGGGCCGGGGACCTGGGATGAGCAGTTCTTC. Translated, it gives CAISDAGGPGTWDEQFF.

The rearrangement links TRBV6-1 to TRBJ1-5; possibly TRBD1 for D (6 bases). Germline CDR1 reads MNHNS; CDR2 reads SASEGT. V lost 0 bases and J lost 4, with 10 bases in between. The CDR3 extends over 15 amino acids. CDR3: CASSEAGTRNQPQHF. CDR3 DNA: TGTGCCAGCAGTGAAGCCGGGACAAGAAATCAGCCCCAGCATTTT.

The chain carries TRBV28 and TRBJ1-2, with 7 bases fitting TRBD1. V lost 8 bases, J lost 7 bases, and 10 bases stayed unmatched. CDR1 is MDHEN and CDR2 is SYDVKM in the germline V gene. The CDR3 has 13 amino acids. CDR3: CASRIKDRPGYTF. The CDR3 DNA reads TGTGCCAGCCGAATTAAGGACAGGCCTGGCTACACCTTC.